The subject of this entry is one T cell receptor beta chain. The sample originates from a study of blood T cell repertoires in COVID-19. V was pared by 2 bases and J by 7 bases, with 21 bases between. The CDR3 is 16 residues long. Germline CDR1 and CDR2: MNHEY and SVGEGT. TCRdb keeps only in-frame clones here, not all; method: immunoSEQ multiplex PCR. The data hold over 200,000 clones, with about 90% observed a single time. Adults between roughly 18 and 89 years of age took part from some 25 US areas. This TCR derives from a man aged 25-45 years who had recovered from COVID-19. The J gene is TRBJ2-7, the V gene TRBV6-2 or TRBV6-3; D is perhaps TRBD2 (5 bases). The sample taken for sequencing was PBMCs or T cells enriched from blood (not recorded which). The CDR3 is CASSYPSVGRMREQYF. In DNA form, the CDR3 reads TGTGCCAGCAGTTACCCCTCGGTGGGGAGAATGAGGGAGCAGTACTTC.